The source of this T cell receptor (beta chain) is a study of blood T cell repertoires in COVID-19. Original processing methods: Estimation of nucleated cell counts relied on the amplification of reference gene primers. The assay was immunoSEQ multiplex PCR, and TCRdb's table has in-frame clones only and misses some. V and J calls plus clone size are reproduced from that table; the DNA served to infer D and trimming. The table includes 400,000 to 450,000 clones, around nine tenths detected once. V lost 4 bases, J lost 1 base, and 12 bases lay in between. Germline assignment: CDR1 LGHDT and CDR2 YNNKEL (reference sequence). The CDR3 loop spans 15 amino acids.

This TCR came from a man aged 18 to 30 with COVID-19, enrolled during active disease. This chain joins TRBV3-1 (or the pseudogene TRBV3-2) and TRBJ2-3; D is possibly TRBD2 (6 bases). The sample taken for sequencing was peripheral blood. The CDR3 nucleotides are TGTGCCAGCAGCCCAGACGGGAGAGGCACAGATACGCAGTATTTT. Translating it yields CASSPDGRGTDTQYF.